The rows below give T cell receptor beta chains drawn from one sample of a study of tumor-infiltrating lymphocytes in primary liver carcinoma. MiXCR was run by TCRdb on the multiplex PCR reads, yielding one entry per CDR3 protein. The sample lists 100,000 or so distinct CDR3 sequences; around two thirds were seen once. Source material: liver tumor tissue from sampling region 2. The receptors shown here come from a woman in her sixties with primary liver carcinoma and hepatitis B virus infection. The CDR3 runs from the conserved cysteine through the conserved F or W. A D gene is named only where the DNA matches it firmly. Where a row states a size, it is once, few, many or the class of an expanded clone; other rows omit it.

TRBJ1-4 many TRBV6-1 - TGTGCCAGCATCGCGGGACCCAATAATGAAAAACTGTTTTTT CASIAGPNNEKLFF
TRBJ2-7 once TRBV12-3/TRBV12-4 - TGTGCCAGCAGTGGCTCACGTCCCGAGCAGTATTTC CASSGSRPEQYF
TRBJ1-1 - TRBV30 TRBD1 TGTGCCTGGATGCAGGGGGGATCGGGGACTGGAGCTCTCTTT CAWMQGGSGTGALF
TRBJ2-1 - TRBV5-1 TRBD2 TGCGCCAGCAGCCCCCAAACTTCTAGCGGGTCCTACAATAAGCAGTTCTTC CASSPQTSSGSYNKQFF
TRBJ1-5 - TRBV11-1 TRBD1 TGTACCGGCAGCTCGGGACAGGGGAACCAGCCCCAGCATTTT CTGSSGQGNQPQHF
TRBJ2-5 once TRBV11-3 TRBD1 TGTACCAGCAACCGAGACAGGGGGCGAGAGACCCAGTACTTC CTSNRDRGRETQYF
TRBJ1-6 - TRBV20-1 - TGCAGTACTAGGTCCAGGGTTAACTCACCCCTCCACTTT CSTRSRVNSPLHF
TRBJ1-2 - TRBV18 - TGTGCCAGCTCACCCCAACCAGGGGAAAGGGGCTATGGCTACACCTTC CASSPQPGERGYGYTF
TRBJ1-5 - TRBV12-3/TRBV12-4 - TGTGTCATCACCCCAATCCTTGAGGCAGGCAGCAATCAGCCCCAGCATTTT CVITPILEAGSNQPQHF
TRBJ2-1 - TRBV12-3/TRBV12-4 - TGTGCCAATAGTCGACAGCATGAGCAGTTCTTC CANSRQHEQFF
TRBJ2-6 - TRBV10-2 - TGCGCCAGCAGCAGTGACAGCTCTGGGGCCAACGTCCTGACTTTC CASSSDSSGANVLTF
TRBJ2-3 - TRBV11-2 - TGTGCCAGCAGCCCCTGGACGGGTACGCAGAATTTT CASSPWTGTQNF
TRBJ2-3 many TRBV10-3 TRBD2 TGTGCCATTACGGGGGGGCTTGCAGATACGCAGTATTTT CAITGGLADTQYF
TRBJ2-1 - TRBV11-3 - TGTGCCAGCTCTCGTATCAACTATAACGAGCAGTTCTTC CASSRINYNEQFF
TRBJ2-7 many TRBV7-9 TRBD1 TGTGCCAGCAGCCCTGACAGGGGGCGCTCGGACGAGCAGTACTTC CASSPDRGRSDEQYF
TRBJ2-7 - TRBV11-2 - TGTGCCAGCAACTTAGACCCAGGCCATAGGTCCGAGCGGTACTTC CASNLDPGHRSERYF
TRBJ2-1 - TRBV11-2 - TGCGCCAGCAATGCCGGGACGGTGGACTACAATGAACAGTTCTTC CASNAGTVDYNEQFF
TRBJ2-7 many TRBV7-9 - TGTGCCAGCAGCTTAGACGCGGGGACCGAGCAGTACTTC CASSLDAGTEQYF
TRBJ2-3 medium-sized TRBV11-2 TRBD1 TGTGCCAGCAGCCGGCAGGGGGCAGGTGATACGCAGTATTTT CASSRQGAGDTQYF
TRBJ2-1 many TRBV10-3 - TGTGCCATCAGTGAGTGGTTAGCGGCAGCCAATGAGCAGTTCTTC CAISEWLAAANEQFF
TRBJ1-1 many TRBV6-5 - TGTGCCAGCATCCCGACACCTACATCGAACACTGAAGCTTTCTTT CASIPTPTSNTEAFF
TRBJ2-1 many TRBV28 TRBD2 TGTGCCAGCAGTTTCTCCGGGACTATCAATGAGCAGTTCTTC CASSFSGTINEQFF
TRBJ2-3 many TRBV29-1 - TGCAGCACCGACACAGATAGGCAGTATTTT CSTDTDRQYF
TRBJ1-3 - TRBV5-1 - TGCGCCAGCACCTCGACAGGCTCTGGAAACACCATATATTTT CASTSTGSGNTIYF
TRBJ1-6 - TRBV5-6 - TGTGCTAACAGCTACGAAGAGGATAATTCACCCCTCCACTTT CANSYEEDNSPLHF